What follows are 8 T cell receptor beta chains derived from one specimen sequenced in a study of blood T cell repertoires in COVID-19. Sequenced by immunoSEQ multiplex PCR; TCRdb stores in-frame clones only, minus some. This table holds 220,000 or so clones, around 86% found once. The source material was peripheral blood. The source of these receptors is a man aged 55 to 69 who had recovered from COVID-19.

The chain uses TRBV28 and TRBJ1-2, with D perhaps TRBD1 (6 bases). The CDR3 loop spans 12 amino acids. From germline, CDR1 is MDHEN and CDR2 SYDVKM. With 10 bases removed from V and 8 bases from J, the gap between germline ends came to 17 bases. This chain's CDR3 is CATHPGGQGYTF. Written as DNA, the CDR3 is TGTGCCACCCATCCGGGGGGCCAAGGCTACACCTTC.

This clone came up a few times. V gene TRBV4-1 combines with J gene TRBJ1-5; 7 bases are a match to TRBD1. The ends lost 3 bases at V and 0 bases at J; junction bases unmatched: 8. Looked up from germline, CDR1 is MGHRA and CDR2 is YSYEKL. The CDR3 runs to 17 residues. The CDR3 loop reads CASSQTTTGNSNQPQHF. CDR3 sequence (DNA): TGCGCCAGCAGCCAGACTACGACAGGGAATAGCAATCAGCCCCAGCATTTT.

This chain joins TRBV6-5 and TRBJ2-5, with 7 bases identical to TRBD1. Germline CDR1 and CDR2: MNHEY and SVGAGI. V shed 6 bases and J 2 bases; nucleotides not matched to a gene: 9. The CDR3 loop spans 15 amino acids. CDR3 coding DNA: TGTGCCAGCAGCGTAGGGGGCGCGGGTCAAGAGACCCAGTACTTC. Protein product: CASSVGGAGQETQYF.

This chain joins TRBV25-1 and TRBJ2-7; the match to TRBD2 covers 11 bases. The CDR3 totals 16 residues. V was pared by 1 base and J by 12 bases, with 14 bases of the junction left unmatched. Germline CDR1 and CDR2: MGHDK and SYGVNS. The CDR3: CASSEWASGGLPVLYF. In DNA form, the CDR3 reads TGTGCCAGCAGTGAATGGGCTAGCGGGGGGCTGCCCGTACTGTACTTC.

There are a few counts of this clone. The chain has TRBV7-3 and TRBJ1-1; possible D gene TRBD1, 5 bases. The ends were cut back, 5 bases at V and 5 bases at J, with 21 bases in the middle. Germline CDR1 and CDR2: SGHTA and FQGTGA. The CDR3 consists of 16 residues. CDR3 residues: CASSPTPGGARTEAFF. In nucleotides, the CDR3 is TGTGCCAGCAGCCCGACACCGGGAGGGGCGCGGACTGAAGCTTTCTTT.

This clone has a single count. This chain connects TRBV6-5 to TRBJ1-2, with 7 nucleotides matching TRBD1. Germline V gene sequence: CDR1 MNHEY, CDR2 SVGAGI. V was pared by 6 bases and J by 4 bases, with 8 bases of the junction left unmatched. The CDR3 runs 14 residues. CDR3 DNA: TGTGCCAGCAGGTTTCGACAGGGTCTCTATGGCTACACCTTC. This sequence encodes CASRFRQGLYGYTF.

The rearrangement links TRBV19 to TRBJ1-6, with TRBD1 matching 7 bases. J was trimmed by 7 bases and V by 7 bases; bases with no gene match: 7. Looked up from germline, CDR1 is LNHDA and CDR2 is SQIVND (reference sequence). This CDR3 has 14 residues. CDR3 amino acids: CASTNRGENSPLHF. CDR3 nucleotides: TGTGCCAGTACTAACAGGGGAGAGAATTCACCCCTCCACTTT.

This clone was picked up one time. The chain couples TRBV6-5 to TRBJ1-2; weak D call: TRBD1 (5 bases). Germline CDR1 is MNHEY and CDR2 is SVGAGI. This CDR3 contains 13 residues. Trimming removed 8 bases at V and 5 bases at J, with 15 bases between. CDR3 loop: CASGHSTGYGYTF. The DNA for the CDR3 is TGTGCCAGCGGGCACTCAACAGGATATGGCTACACCTTC.